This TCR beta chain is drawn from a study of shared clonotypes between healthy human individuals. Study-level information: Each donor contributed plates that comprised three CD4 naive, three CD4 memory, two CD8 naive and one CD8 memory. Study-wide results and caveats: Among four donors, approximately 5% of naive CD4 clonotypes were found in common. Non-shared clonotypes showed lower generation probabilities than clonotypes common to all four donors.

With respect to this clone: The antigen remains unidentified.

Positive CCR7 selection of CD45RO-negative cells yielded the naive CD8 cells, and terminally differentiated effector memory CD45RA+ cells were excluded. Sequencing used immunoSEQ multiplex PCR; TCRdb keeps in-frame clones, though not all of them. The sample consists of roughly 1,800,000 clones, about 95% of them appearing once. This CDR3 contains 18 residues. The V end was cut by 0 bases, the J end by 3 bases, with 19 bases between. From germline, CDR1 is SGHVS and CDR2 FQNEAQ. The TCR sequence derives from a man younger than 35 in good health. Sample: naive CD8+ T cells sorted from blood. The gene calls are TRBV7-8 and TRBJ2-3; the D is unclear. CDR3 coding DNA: TGTGCCAGCAGCTTAGCCCTCTTTGGGTCTAGTTTGACAGATACGCAGTATTTT. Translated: CASSLALFGSSLTDTQYF.